One and the same sample provided the 16 T cell receptor beta chains below, sequenced in a study of T cell responses to AZD1222 COVID-19 vaccine. The repertoire was sequenced with immunoSEQ multiplex PCR; TCRdb's copy has only in-frame clones and lacks some. This table holds roughly 150,000 clones, 80% to 90% found once. The sample here was peripheral blood, taken 28 days after the second AZD1222 dose. The receptor set was obtained from an adult who received the AZD1222 COVID-19 vaccine.

This clone showed up just once. This chain uses TRBV11-2 with TRBJ1-4; 9 nucleotides match TRBD1. Germline CDR1 and CDR2: SGHAT and FQNNGV. This CDR3 contains 16 residues. V lost 5 bases to trimming and J lost 4 bases; unmatched junction nucleotides: 8. The DNA for the CDR3 is TGTGCCAGCAGCCCCACTCGGACAGGGGATAATGAAAAACTGTTTTTT. It yields the protein CASSPTRTGDNEKLFF. Full variable domain (remainder filled in from reference TRBV11-2 and TRBJ1-4): EAGVAQSPRYKIIEKRQSVAFWCNPISGHATLYWYQQILGQGPKLLIQFQNNGVVDDSQLPKDRFSAERLKGVDSTLKIQPAKLEDSAVYLCASSPTRTGDNEKLFFGSGTQLSVL.

The chain couples TRBV28 to TRBJ1-5; TRBD1 aligns across 7 bases. This CDR3 region has 16 residues. Germline V gene lookup returns CDR1 MDHEN and CDR2 SYDVKM. Trimming cost V 4 bases and J 2 bases; bases outside gene matches: 8. The CDR3, as DNA: TGTGCCAGCAGTTCCTTGGACAGGTGGGGCAATCAGCCCCAGCATTTT. This gives the protein CASSSLDRWGNQPQHF.

The chain uses TRBV10-3 and TRBJ2-5; the D gene is possibly TRBD1 (5 bases). The V gene lost 4 bases and the J gene lost 3 bases, with 15 bases spanning the gap. CDR1 ENHRY and CDR2 SYGVKD come from the germline V gene. CDR3 length: 15 residues. Written as DNA, the CDR3 is TGTGCCATCAGTGTTGGCGCTTCCAGGGAAGAGACCCAGTACTTC. Translated: CAISVGASREETQYF.

The chain is built from TRBV5-4 and TRBJ2-7, with 8 bases that match TRBD1. CDR1 and CDR2 from the germline V gene are SGHNT and YYREEE (reference sequence). The V segment lost 1 base and the J segment 0 bases; nucleotides outside the gene matches: 3. The CDR3 length is 15 residues. CDR3 sequence: CASSLRTGTSYEQYF. The CDR3 DNA reads as TGTGCCAGCAGCTTGAGGACAGGGACCTCCTACGAGCAGTACTTC.

V usage is TRBV7-2 and J usage is TRBJ1-1, with 8 bases lining up with TRBD1. The CDR3 runs 14 residues. Germline V gene sequence: CDR1 SGHTA, CDR2 FQGNSA. V was pared by 4 bases and J by 3 bases, with 4 bases of the junction left unmatched. CDR3 in DNA: TGTGCCAGCAGCTCGACAGGGGCCCACACTGAAGCTTTCTTT. This encodes CASSSTGAHTEAFF.

The chain employs TRBV5-4 and TRBJ2-3; 10 nucleotides agree with TRBD2. CDR1 SGHNT and CDR2 YYREEE come from the germline V gene (reference sequence). This CDR3 is 15 amino acids long. Trimming cost V 1 base and J 4 bases; bases outside gene matches: 3. CDR3 sequence (DNA): TGTGCCAGCAGCTTGACTAGCGGGAAATCAGATACGCAGTATTTT. As protein: CASSLTSGKSDTQYF.

The chain links TRBV2 to TRBJ2-7; 8 bases align to TRBD2. This CDR3 comprises 16 residues. Trimming at V came to 2 bases and at J to 0 bases, leaving 6 bases not matched to a gene. Germline V lookup: CDR1 SNHLY, CDR2 FYNNEI. The CDR3 bases are TGTGCCAGCAGTGAAAATAGCGGGGCTAGCTCCTACGAGCAGTACTTC. It encodes CASSENSGASSYEQYF.

The J gene is TRBJ2-1, the V gene TRBV5-4; 7 nucleotides align to TRBD2. Germline CDR1 is SGHNT and CDR2 is YYREEE (reference sequence). The CDR3 has 16 amino acids. Trimming removed 4 bases from V and 4 bases from J; junction bases left unmatched: 11. The CDR3 DNA follows: TGTGCCAGCAGCCTTCCCGTAGCGGGCACTTACAATGAGCAGTTCTTC. Translating it yields CASSLPVAGTYNEQFF.

The genes are TRBV27 and TRBJ1-2; no reliable D call. CDR3 length: 13 residues. V was pared by 3 bases and J by 0 bases, with 5 bases between. Germline-derived CDR1 and CDR2 are MNHEY and SMNVEV (reference sequence). The CDR3 sequence: CASSLDSNYGYTF. CDR3 DNA: TGTGCCAGCAGTTTGGACTCTAACTATGGCTACACCTTC.

Here the CDR3 DNA reads TGCAGTGCTAGTCCGGTGCACTCGAACACTGAAGCTTTCTTT. As protein: CSASPVHSNTEAFF. The V gene is TRBV20-1, the J gene TRBJ1-1, with unresolved D. This CDR3 has 14 amino acids. The ends were cut back, 3 bases at V and 1 base at J, with 12 bases in the middle. Germline-derived CDR1 and CDR2 are DFQATT and SNEGSKA (reference sequence).

The chain combines TRBV28 with TRBJ1-4, with D uncertain. The ends were cut back, 5 bases at V and 8 bases at J, with 18 bases in the middle. Per germline, CDR1 MDHEN and CDR2 SYDVKM. The length of the CDR3 is 15 residues. This chain's CDR3 is CASSPRIGMGEKLFF. CDR3 in DNA: TGTGCCAGCAGTCCCCGGATAGGGATGGGGGAAAAACTGTTTTTT. Drawing the rest from reference TRBV28 and TRBJ1-4, the complete variable domain is DVKVTQSSRYLVKRTGEKVFLECVQDMDHENMFWYRQDPGLGLRLIYFSYDVKMKEKGDIPEGYSVSREKKERFSLILESASTNQTSMYLCASSPRIGMGEKLFFGSGTQLSVL.

J is TRBJ2-2 and V is TRBV27; 8 bases match TRBD1. This CDR3 has 17 amino acids. CDR1 is MNHEY and CDR2 is SMNVEV in the germline V gene (reference sequence). After removal of 1 base from V and 5 bases from J, the junction contained 9 bases not matched to a gene. The DNA for the CDR3 is TGTGCCAGCAGTTTATGGTCAGGGGGCACGAGGACCGGGGAGCTGTTTTTT. Translating it yields CASSLWSGGTRTGELFF.

V and J are TRBV30 and TRBJ2-3; D call uncertain. The CDR3 spans 14 residues. Trimming shortened V by 0 bases and J by 2 bases, and 9 bases separated the two germline ends. The germline CDR1 and CDR2 sequences are GTSNPN and SVGIG (reference sequence). DNA of the CDR3: TGTGCCTGGAGTGTACGCCGGCCCACAGATACGCAGTATTTT. This gives the protein CAWSVRRPTDTQYF. Looking up the rest from reference TRBV30 and TRBJ2-3 gives the full variable domain: SQTIHQWPATLVQPVGSPLSLECTVEGTSNPNLYWYRQAAGRGLQLLFYSVGIGQISSEVPQNLSASRPQDRQFILSSKKLLLSDSGFYLCAWSVRRPTDTQYFGPGTRLTVL.

The gene calls are TRBV19 and TRBJ2-3; 11 nucleotides match TRBD2. Germline V CDR1 and CDR2: LNHDA, SQIVND (reference sequence). CDR3 length: 13 residues. The junction had 3 bases not matched to a gene; V was cut back by 7 bases and J by 6 bases. The CDR3 spells CASKLAGADTQYF. CDR3 bases: TGTGCCAGTAAACTAGCGGGAGCGGATACGCAGTATTTT. Full variable domain (missing parts from reference TRBV19 and TRBJ2-3): DGGITQSPKYLFRKEGQNVTLSCEQNLNHDAMYWYRQDPGQGLRLIYYSQIVNDFQKGDIAEGYSVSREKKESFPLTVTSAQKNPTAFYLCASKLAGADTQYFGPGTRLTVL.

This chain connects TRBV27 to TRBJ1-4; 8 bases align to TRBD1. CDR3 length equals 14 residues. The germline CDR1 and CDR2 sequences are MNHEY and SMNVEV (reference sequence). J gave up 9 bases and V 4 bases, and 7 bases lay outside the gene matches. CDR3 sequence reads: CASSSPDRGKKLFF. DNA of the CDR3: TGTGCCAGCAGTTCCCCCGACAGGGGAAAAAAACTGTTTTTT.

The CDR3 spells CASSVTPGDQPQHF. The CDR3 DNA is TGTGCCAGCAGTGTGACACCCGGGGATCAGCCCCAGCATTTT. The J gene is TRBJ1-5, the V gene TRBV6-4, with D unresolved. The V gene's germline CDR1 is MRHNA and CDR2 SNTAGT. The CDR3 covers 14 residues. V lost 4 bases to trimming and J lost 5 bases, with 12 bases between them.